One and the same sample provided the 10 T cell receptor beta chains below, sequenced in a study of breast tumors, draining lymph nodes, adjacent tissues. Samples came from axillary lymph nodes draining the breast cancer. TCRdb reanalysed the multiplex PCR reads using MiXCR and keeps one entry per CDR3 protein. This table holds approximately 210,000 distinct CDR3 sequences, 32% found once. The sequenced material came from axillary lymph node tissue. The receptors derive from a female donor with breast cancer. Some clones in this sample may be carry-over from other donors' samples.

This clonotype was seen repeatedly, ten times or more. J is TRBJ2-1 and V is TRBV19; TRBD2 agrees at 8 bases. Germline lookup yields CDR1 LNHDA and CDR2 SQIVND (reference sequence). The CDR3 contains 15 residues. Trimming cost V 6 bases and J 8 bases; bases outside gene matches: 12. CDR3 sequence reads: CASRSGVAGFDEQFF. The DNA of the CDR3 is TGTGCCAGTAGGTCTGGAGTAGCGGGATTCGATGAGCAGTTCTTC.

This clonotype was found many times. V usage is TRBV12-3 or TRBV12-4 and J usage is TRBJ2-5; D gene ambiguous. The CDR3 loop spans 13 amino acids. Trimming removed 2 bases at V and 1 base at J, with 5 bases between. CDR3 protein: CASSLNFQETQYF. CDR3 coding DNA: TGTGCCAGCAGTTTAAACTTCCAAGAGACCCAGTACTTC.

This clonotype was found many times. The chain carries TRBV3-1 and TRBJ1-4; D gene ambiguous. In germline, CDR1 is LGHDT, CDR2 YNNKEL (reference sequence). The V end lost 3 bases, the J end lost 5 bases, and 7 bases lay between the germline ends. There are 13 residues in the CDR3. The CDR3, as DNA: TGTGCCAGCAGCCAGCTAAGGAATGAAAAACTGTTTTTT. It codes for CASSQLRNEKLFF.

In this sample, this clonotype turned up a few times. The genes are TRBV11-3 and TRBJ2-2; 7 bases map to TRBD1. The V gene's germline CDR1 is SGHNT and CDR2 YENEEA. The V and J ends lost 1 base and 6 bases, in that order; junction bases with no gene match: 2. The CDR3 has 14 amino acids. The CDR3 here is CASSLVQGSGELFF. The CDR3 DNA reads TGTGCCAGCAGCTTAGTACAGGGGTCCGGGGAGCTGTTTTTT.

This clonotype was picked up many times. The chain uses TRBV20-1 and TRBJ2-7; 7 bases fit TRBD2. The CDR3 covers 16 residues. The ends lost 0 bases at V and 4 bases at J; junction bases unmatched: 12. Germline loops: CDR1 DFQATT, CDR2 SNEGSKA (reference sequence). The CDR3 spells CSARDRGRAASYEQYF. The CDR3, as DNA: TGCAGTGCTAGAGATCGTGGGAGGGCCGCGAGTTACGAGCAGTACTTC.

The chain carries TRBV7-2 and TRBJ1-6; 9 bases agree with TRBD1. The CDR3 is made up of 15 amino acids. From germline, CDR1 is SGHTA and CDR2 FQGNSA. Unmatched junction bases numbered 5, after V lost 2 bases and J lost 9 bases. The CDR3 loop is CASSLSLTGGSPLHF. The CDR3 region has the DNA TGTGCCAGCAGCTTAAGCCTGACAGGGGGTTCACCCCTCCACTTT. Full variable domain (missing parts from reference TRBV7-2 and TRBJ1-6): GAGVSQSPSNKVTEKGKDVELRCDPISGHTALYWYRQSLGQGLEFLIYFQGNSAPDKSGLPSDRFSAERTGGSVSTLTIQRTQQEDSAVYLCASSLSLTGGSPLHFGNGTRLTVT.

In this sample, this clonotype turned up many times. The CDR3 DNA sequence: TGTGCCAGTAGTGGCCGGGAGGGCCGTTACAATGAGCAGTTCTTC. Translating it yields CASSGREGRYNEQFF. The rearrangement uses TRBV19 and TRBJ2-1; 8 nucleotides align to TRBD2. V lost 5 bases, J lost 4 bases, and 7 bases stayed unmatched. Germline V gene data show CDR1 as LNHDA and CDR2 as SQIVND (reference sequence). This CDR3 has 15 residues. Variable domain in full (rest from reference TRBV19 and TRBJ2-1): DGGITQSPKYLFRKEGQNVTLSCEQNLNHDAMYWYRQDPGQGLRLIYYSQIVNDFQKGDIAEGYSVSREKKESFPLTVTSAQKNPTAFYLCASSGREGRYNEQFFGPGTRLTVL.

This clonotype has a handful of counts. This may stem from a read error, because a much larger clone lies one nucleotide away. The chain uses TRBV20-1 and TRBJ2-7; 10 bases align to TRBD2. CDR1 and CDR2 from the germline V gene are DFQATT and SNEGSKA (reference sequence). The J segment lost 5 bases and the V segment lost 3 bases, leaving 19 bases of the junction unmatched. This CDR3 is 18 amino acids long. CDR3 sequence: CSASSELAGAQTRDEQYF. The CDR3 DNA is TGCAGTGCTAGTTCAGAGCTAGCGGGAGCTCAAACACGGGACGAGCAGTACTTC.

This clonotype was recorded many times. This chain joins TRBV20-1 and TRBJ2-5; D is ambiguous. There are 15 residues in the CDR3. The germline V and J ends were trimmed by 0 bases and 5 bases, with 16 bases remaining between them. From germline, CDR1 is DFQATT and CDR2 SNEGSKA (reference sequence). CDR3 nucleotides: TGCAGTGCTAGAGACCCTCGTTCCGGAGTGGAGACCCAGTACTTC. It translates to CSARDPRSGVETQYF.

In this sample, this clonotype turned up many times. The chain combines TRBV9 with TRBJ1-6, with D possibly being TRBD1 (6 bases). V was shortened by 3 bases and J by 8 bases, with 27 bases between the two germline ends. Germline CDR1 is SGDLS and CDR2 is YYNGEE. The CDR3 extends over 19 amino acids. This chain's CDR3 is CASSAPRDKSEGRDSPLHF. The CDR3 DNA sequence: TGTGCCAGCAGCGCACCCCGGGACAAGTCCGAAGGCCGTGATTCACCCCTCCACTTT.